The 6 T cell receptor beta chains listed next were all sequenced from one sample in a study of T cell responses to AZD1222 COVID-19 vaccine. Generated by immunoSEQ multiplex PCR, the TCRdb table keeps only in-frame clones and is missing some. The repertoire holds tens of thousands of clones, with about nine tenths as singletons. The specimen was peripheral blood, collected 28 days after the second AZD1222 dose. The receptors originated from an adult who received the AZD1222 COVID-19 vaccine.

For the CDR3, the DNA is TGCAGCGTTCGATATAGCGGGAGGGCCGCAGATACGCAGTATTTT. As protein: CSVRYSGRAADTQYF. The chain couples TRBV29-1 to TRBJ2-3; 11 nucleotides line up with TRBD2. The CDR3 is 15 residues long. The ends lost 5 bases at V and 4 bases at J; junction bases unmatched: 8. Germline V lookup: CDR1 SQVTM, CDR2 ANQGSEA.

The chain is built from TRBV28 and TRBJ2-3, with D tentatively TRBD1 or TRBD2 (5 bases each). The CDR3 is 15 residues long. Germline values: CDR1 MDHEN, CDR2 SYDVKM. V was cut by 0 bases and J by 3 bases, with 10 bases left in between. CDR3 DNA: TGTGCCAGCAGTTTATGGGCTGGGACGACAGATACGCAGTATTTT. Translated: CASSLWAGTTDTQYF.

This chain joins TRBV3-1 (or the pseudogene TRBV3-2) and TRBJ2-1; D is unresolved. The CDR3 consists of 15 residues. Germline V gene lookup returns CDR1 LGHDT and CDR2 YNNKEL (reference sequence). V gave up 0 bases and J gave up 4 bases, with 10 bases separating them. DNA of the CDR3: TGTGCCAGCAGCCAAGAGCGAGTATGGTACAATGAGCAGTTCTTC. Protein product: CASSQERVWYNEQFF.

The V call is TRBV6-1, the J call TRBJ2-3, with no clear D. The CDR3 loop spans 12 amino acids. In germline, CDR1 is MNHNS, CDR2 SASEGT. The V and J ends lost 3 bases and 2 bases respectively, with 3 bases between them. DNA for the CDR3: TGTGCCAGCAGTGACACCACAGATACGCAGTATTTT. Its protein is CASSDTTDTQYF.

The chain joins TRBV4-1 to TRBJ2-3; 7 nucleotides align to TRBD2. The ends lost 5 bases at V and 2 bases at J; junction bases unmatched: 10. The CDR3 sequence is 16 residues long. Germline V CDR1 and CDR2: MGHRA, YSYEKL. This chain's CDR3 is CASSKRAGDFTDTQYF. The CDR3 nucleotides are TGCGCCAGCAGCAAAAGGGCGGGAGATTTCACAGATACGCAGTATTTT.

V usage is TRBV29-1 and J usage is TRBJ1-1; D unresolved. The CDR3 is 8 residues long. V lost 3 bases and J lost 11, with 4 bases in between. CDR1 and CDR2 from the germline V gene are SQVTM and ANQGSEA. The DNA of the CDR3 is TGCAGCGTTGAGTTGGCTTTCTTT. Its translation is CSVELAFF.